A single sample gave rise to the 7 T cell receptor beta chains below, sequenced in a study of CD8+ T cells in alopecia areata. The treatment is: oral pan-JAK inhibitor, 5-10 mg twice daily. The authors extracted RNA and reverse transcribed it into cDNA as the sequencing template. Sequenced by immunoSEQ multiplex PCR; TCRdb stores in-frame clones only, minus some. The table records fewer than 250,000 clones, roughly 40% of them present only once. This specimen consisted of CD4+ T cells sorted from blood, obtained at roughly week 36, from a patient treated with tofacitinib. The receptor source for this set is a human donor with alopecia areata.

In this sample, this clone turned up a few times. The rearrangement uses TRBV6-6 and TRBJ2-7; no definite D call. Germline-derived CDR1 and CDR2 are MNHNY and SVGAGI (reference sequence). The CDR3 contains 13 residues. V was clipped by 4 bases and J by 2 bases, with 9 bases between them. CDR3 in DNA: TGTGCCAGCAGTTCGTCAGGACCCTACGAGCAGTACTTC. It translates to CASSSSGPYEQYF.

This clone was seen more than once but under ten times. The chain has TRBV19 and TRBJ1-2, with a weak D call TRBD1 (5 bases). The ends were cut back, 9 bases at V and 2 bases at J, with 13 bases in the middle. The length of the CDR3 is 13 residues. Germline CDR1 and CDR2: LNHDA and SQIVND (reference sequence). CDR3 region: CASSTDRNYGYTF. CDR3 nucleotides: TGTGCCAGCTCCACCGACAGAAACTATGGCTACACCTTC.

This clone has more than one count but fewer than ten. This rearrangement joins TRBV30 to TRBJ2-7; 9 bases line up with TRBD1. With V trimmed by 8 bases and J by 4 bases, 6 bases remained unmatched. Germline lookup yields CDR1 GTSNPN and CDR2 SVGIG (reference sequence). The CDR3 loop spans 12 amino acids. The CDR3 DNA reads as TGTGCCCACGGGACAGGGTTGTACGAGCAGTACTTC. This sequence encodes CAHGTGLYEQYF.

Details on this clone: A much more abundant neighbour one base away suggests this may be a read error. This sequence joins TRBV5-4 and TRBJ2-1; no firm D call. CDR3 length equals 12 residues. Trimming cost V 0 bases and J 7 bases, with 5 bases left between them. The germline CDR1 and CDR2 sequences are SGHNT and YYREEE (reference sequence). The CDR3 spells CASSLVRNEQFF. The DNA of the CDR3 is TGTGCCAGCAGCTTGGTAAGGAATGAGCAGTTCTTC.

The rearrangement uses TRBV9 and TRBJ2-7; 7 nucleotides line up with TRBD1. Looked up from germline, CDR1 is SGDLS and CDR2 is YYNGEE. The CDR3 contains 13 residues. J gave up 4 bases and V 3 bases, and 4 bases lay outside the gene matches. DNA for the CDR3: TGTGCCAGCAGCGGACAGGGAGAGTACGAGCAGTACTTC. Protein sequence: CASSGQGEYEQYF.

The chain links TRBV6-5 to TRBJ2-7; weak D call: TRBD1 (6 bases). Trimming shortened V by 5 bases and J by 0 bases, and 14 bases separated the two germline ends. This CDR3 has 15 amino acids. Germline CDR1 reads MNHEY; CDR2 reads SVGAGI. The CDR3 region is CASSRTGINSYEQYF. The CDR3 region has the DNA TGTGCCAGCAGTAGAACAGGGATCAACTCCTACGAGCAGTACTTC.

This clone was observed a handful of times. This chain connects TRBV6-1 to TRBJ2-2; D unresolved. Germline-derived CDR1 and CDR2 are MNHNS and SASEGT. The V end lost 5 bases, the J end lost 0 bases, and 10 bases lay between the germline ends. This CDR3 region has 15 residues. In nucleotides, the CDR3 is TGTGCCAGCAGTCTGTCCCACTCGAACACCGGGGAGCTGTTTTTT. This sequence encodes CASSLSHSNTGELFF.